A few counts support the clone carrying this T cell receptor beta chain. Per the germline V gene, CDR1 is KGHSH and CDR2 is LQKENI. With 0 bases removed from V and 4 bases from J, the gap between germline ends came to 7 bases. The CDR3 is 14 residues long. The data originate from a study of blood T cell repertoires in COVID-19. On the study more broadly: Samples came from the United States, Italy and Spain, spanning acute and convalescent COVID-19.

Categorization into cohorts depended on clinical history that participants reported. Only in-frame clones appear in the TCRdb table, and some are missing; sequencing was by immunoSEQ multiplex PCR. The repertoire holds about 170,000 clones, roughly 85% seen once, with 19% in the top ten. The source material was PBMCs or T cells enriched from blood (not recorded which). The chain employs TRBV18 and TRBJ1-3; D perhaps matches TRBD1 (5 bases). The TCR sequence derives from an older woman in a cohort exposed to, infected with or recovered from COVID-19 (not recorded which). The CDR3 loop reads CASSPPGVGNTIYF. The CDR3 DNA reads as TGTGCCAGCTCACCACCAGGGGTCGGAAACACCATATATTTT.